This T cell receptor (beta chain) was observed in a study of early T cells in non-severe SARS-CoV-2 infection. Study background: Unsorted whole-blood RNA was sequenced in bulk, leaving chains unpaired.

Molecules of cDNA were individually given unique molecular identifiers that were attached to them. TCRdb recomputed calls from the 5' RACE reads with MiXCR, one row per CDR3 protein. This table has about 50,000 distinct CDR3 sequences, approximately 10% appearing once. The sample holds many counts of this clonotype. The CDR3 is 12 amino acids. The germline V gene encodes CDR1 SEHNR and CDR2 FQNEAQ (reference sequence). V was clipped by 3 bases and J by 4 bases; unmatched bases: 0. J is TRBJ2-7 and V is TRBV7-9, with 7 bases matching TRBD1. Sequenced input: whole blood. This TCR was sampled from an adult who was a healthcare worker with PCR-confirmed SARS-CoV-2 infection or an uninfected control (not recorded which). CDR3 protein: CASSLTGYEQYF. DNA of the CDR3: TGTGCCAGCAGCTTGACAGGGTACGAGCAGTACTTC.